These T cell receptor beta chains were read from a single sample in a study of regulatory T cells in long-lasting Graves disease. MiXCR, run by TCRdb on the multiplex PCR reads, gives a single entry per CDR3 protein. Of 680,000 or so distinct CDR3 sequences listed, less than 20% were seen once; the top ten hold about 18%. These data are also associated with another study on T cells in Graves' hyperthyroidism and ophthalmopathy.

Sequenced here: peripheral blood mononuclear cells (PBMCs), sampled at new diagnosis, from a patient treated with antithyroid drugs. All receptors derive from a woman aged 25 to 45 with Graves disease. The CDR3 runs from the conserved cysteine through the conserved F or W. D genes are given only for firm matches. Only part of the rows carry a size: once, few, many, or a class if the clone is expanded.

CDR3aa | CDR3nt | v_gene | d_gene | abundance | j_gene
CASSIAGADQPQHF | TGTGCCAGTAGTATCGCAGGGGCTGATCAGCCCCAGCATTTT | TRBV19 | NA | NA | TRBJ1-5
CASSAIRGNSPLHF | TGTGCCAGCAGTGCAATTAGGGGAAATTCACCCCTCCACTTT | TRBV6-1 | NA | few | TRBJ1-6
CASSLQGTTNEKLFF | TGTGCCAGCAGCTTACAGGGGACCACTAATGAAAAACTGTTTTTT | TRBV11-2 | NA | NA | TRBJ1-4
CASRGQGDLGSAYNEQFF | TGTGCCAGCAGGGGACAGGGAGATTTAGGGTCAGCCTACAATGAGCAGTTCTTC | TRBV28 | TRBD1 | many | TRBJ2-1
CASRERRDRGLSSYNSPLHF | TGTGCCAGCAGAGAACGCCGGGACAGGGGCCTAAGCTCCTATAATTCACCCCTCCACTTT | TRBV6-1 | TRBD1 | many | TRBJ1-6
CASRLSKGINQPQHF | TGTGCCAGCAGACTAAGTAAAGGGATTAATCAGCCCCAGCATTTT | TRBV28 | NA | NA | TRBJ1-5
CATVRAGTGDIYLPNTEAFF | TGTGCCACCGTCCGCGCCGGGACAGGGGATATCTACCTACCTAACACTGAAGCTTTCTTT | TRBV15 | TRBD1 | NA | TRBJ1-1
CASSPGRLGAGNTIYF | TGTGCCAGCAGCCCCGGTAGGTTGGGAGCTGGAAACACCATATATTTT | TRBV3-1 | NA | NA | TRBJ1-3
CSARRGTFYEQYF | TGCAGTGCTAGACGCGGGACATTCTACGAGCAGTACTTT | TRBV20-1 | NA | many | TRBJ2-7
CASRFGGRDEKLFF | TGTGCCAGCAGATTCGGGGGGCGCGATGAAAAACTGTTTTTT | TRBV2 | NA | many | TRBJ1-4
CASSPSRTGDNQPQHF | TGTGCCAGCAGTCCATCCCGGACAGGGGACAATCAGCCCCAGCATTTT | TRBV12-3/TRBV12-4 | TRBD1 | many | TRBJ1-5
CSANDGRYGYTF | TGCAGTGCCAATGACGGACGCTATGGCTACACCTTC | TRBV20-1 | NA | many | TRBJ1-2
CAWTQGTLQPQHF | TGTGCCTGGACCCAGGGGACCTTGCAGCCCCAGCATTTT | TRBV30 | NA | NA | TRBJ1-5
CSTAGGPGETQYF | TGCAGTACGGCAGGAGGGCCGGGGGAGACCCAGTACTTC | TRBV20-1 | NA | NA | TRBJ2-5
CASSGDRAGNEQFF | TGTGCCAGCAGCGGGGACAGGGCTGGTAATGAGCAGTTCTTC | TRBV9 | TRBD1 | NA | TRBJ2-1
CASSPTEAVGHEQFF | TGTGCCAGCAGTCCAACAGAGGCGGTAGGACATGAGCAGTTCTTC | TRBV6-2/TRBV6-3 | NA | NA | TRBJ2-1
CASSGETQYF | TGTGCCAGCAGTGGAGAGACCCAGTACTTC | TRBV2 | NA | many | TRBJ2-5
CSVRLAGNHPVEQYF | TGCAGCGTAAGACTAGCGGGGAACCACCCTGTCGAGCAGTACTTC | TRBV29-1 | TRBD2 | many | TRBJ2-7
CATRGQGENQPQHF | TGTGCCACCAGAGGACAGGGAGAGAATCAGCCCCAGCATTTT | TRBV24-1 | TRBD1 | NA | TRBJ1-5
CASTVGGSGNTIYF | TGTGCCAGCACCGTGGGGGGCTCTGGAAACACCATATATTTT | TRBV28 | NA | many | TRBJ1-3
CASSLGGLAGNTGELFF | TGTGCCAGCAGCTTGGGGGGACTAGCGGGGAACACCGGGGAGCTGTTTTTT | TRBV5-4 | TRBD2 | NA | TRBJ2-2
CASSGGVGQFQETQYF | TGTGCCAGCAGCGGAGGGGTAGGACAGTTCCAAGAGACCCAGTACTTC | TRBV9 | NA | NA | TRBJ2-5
CSVNAGIGYGYTF | TGCAGCGTTAACGCAGGGATCGGCTATGGCTACACCTTC | TRBV29-1 | NA | many | TRBJ1-2
CASRGQGAPGYTF | TGTGCCAGCAGAGGACAGGGGGCGCCGGGCTACACCTTC | TRBV13 | TRBD1 | NA | TRBJ1-2
CASSLWTYTTNEKLFF | TGCGCCAGCAGCTTGTGGACATACACAACTAATGAAAAACTGTTTTTT | TRBV5-1 | NA | few | TRBJ1-4
CASSGDRVDGYTF | TGTGCCAGCAGTGGGGACAGGGTGGATGGCTACACCTTC | TRBV28 | TRBD1 | many | TRBJ1-2
CASSYRQGRGEAFF | TGTGCCAGCAGCTACAGACAGGGACGGGGTGAAGCTTTCTTT | TRBV5-6 | TRBD1 | NA | TRBJ1-1
CSASWGGQYNEQFF | TGCAGTGCTAGTTGGGGGGGCCAATACAATGAGCAGTTCTTC | TRBV20-1 | NA | few | TRBJ2-1
CASSYSRTGVEVNGYTF | TGTGCCAGCAGTTACTCAAGGACAGGAGTGGAGGTTAATGGCTACACCTTC | TRBV6-5 | TRBD1 | NA | TRBJ1-2
CASSFPLLAGGNNEQFF | TGTGCCAGCAGTTTCCCTCTTCTAGCGGGGGGGAACAATGAGCAGTTCTTC | TRBV12-3/TRBV12-4 | TRBD2 | many | TRBJ2-1
CSAREAGAGSYEQYF | TGCAGTGCTAGAGAAGCGGGAGCCGGCTCCTACGAGCAGTACTTC | TRBV20-1 | TRBD2 | few | TRBJ2-7
CASSLEGQIYGYTF | TGTGCCAGCAGTTTAGAGGGACAAATCTATGGCTACACCTTC | TRBV28 | NA | few | TRBJ1-2
CAISAGTPQETQYF | TGTGCCATCAGTGCCGGGACTCCTCAAGAGACCCAGTACTTC | TRBV10-3 | NA | few | TRBJ2-5
CASGKNIQYF | TGTGCCAGCGGAAAAAACATTCAGTACTTC | TRBV12-3/TRBV12-4 | NA | few | TRBJ2-4
CASTGINVNSYGYTF | TGTGCCAGCACCGGGATAAATGTTAACAGTTATGGCTACACCTTC | TRBV6-1 | NA | few | TRBJ1-2
CASSQGQDYGYTF | TGTGCCAGCAGCCAGGGACAGGACTATGGCTACACCTTC | TRBV3-1 | TRBD1 | many | TRBJ1-2
CSVEEPGTSSHQETQYF | TGCAGCGTTGAAGAACCTGGGACTAGCAGCCACCAAGAGACCCAGTACTTC | TRBV29-1 | TRBD2 | NA | TRBJ2-5
CASSGSFTSTDTQYF | TGTGCCAGCAGTGGCAGCTTCACTAGCACAGATACGCAGTATTTT | TRBV2 | NA | many | TRBJ2-3
CSARFAFGRESGNEQFF | TGCAGTGCTAGGTTTGCTTTTGGGCGGGAATCGGGCAATGAGCAGTTCTTC | TRBV20-1 | NA | many | TRBJ2-1
CASSLVSAGGNQPQHF | TGTGCCAGCAGCTTAGTGTCTGCAGGGGGCAATCAGCCCCAGCATTTT | TRBV7-9 | NA | NA | TRBJ1-5
CASSTLNIQYF | TGTGCCAGCAGCACCTTGAACATTCAGTACTTC | TRBV2 | NA | many | TRBJ2-4
CASSQGFSSGEYNEQFF | TGTGCCAGCAGCCAAGGTTTTTCTAGCGGAGAATACAATGAGCAGTTCTTC | TRBV3-1 | TRBD2 | few | TRBJ2-1
CASHHQDRAYEQYF | TGTGCCAGCCACCACCAGGACCGGGCCTACGAGCAGTACTTC | TRBV6-1 | NA | NA | TRBJ2-7
CASSIQGGTGELFF | TGCGCCAGCTCTATCCAGGGGGGCACCGGGGAGCTGTTTTTT | TRBV5-1 | NA | NA | TRBJ2-2
CASSLGGTAGNQPQHF | TGTGCCAGCAGTCTGGGAGGGACGGCGGGAAATCAGCCCCAGCATTTT | TRBV12-3/TRBV12-4 | NA | many | TRBJ1-5
CASKGDSLSYGYTF | TGTGCCAGCAAGGGAGACAGCTTAAGCTATGGCTACACCTTC | TRBV6-1 | NA | many | TRBJ1-2
CASSPDRISHEQYF | TGTGCCAGCTCCCCGGACAGGATATCCCACGAGCAGTACTTC | TRBV18 | TRBD1 | few | TRBJ2-7